This TCR beta chain was identified during a study of human T cells and chemical hapten exposure (dated by TCRdb to the early 2020s). Notes on the research overall: For sensitization, 2% DPC in acetone was applied to a 2 cm by 2 cm area of upper inner arm skin. Weekly therapeutic DPC doses were additionally applied to the scalp of patients throughout the roughly 26-week study period. Libraries were pooled for sequencing, and variation in per-sample TCR yields was attributed mainly to small differences in library volumes within the pool. Approximately 28 alopecia patients provided blood for TCR sequencing at one to four time points (pre-sensitization, 2, 6 and 24 weeks). Patch testing was done on the upper back using Finn chambers containing 0.01% DPC, and results were scored after 6 days according to International Contact Dermatitis Research Group standards. The mostly female patient cohort included alopecia areata with under or over 50% scalp involvement, alopecia totalis and alopecia universalis. Blood was sampled from patients pre-sensitization (week 0) and at 2, 6 and about 24 weeks after DPC sensitization. This study followed changes in the peripheral blood TCR repertoire in vivo during primary and secondary sensitization of alopecia patients to the hapten diphenylcyclopropenone (DPC).

Paper-wide results and their limitations: DPC sensitization did not change how many TCRs were above 1 in 1000 frequency, and no evidence was found of alterations in global repertoire structure. All patients had alopecia, a presumed autoimmune disease, so their immune response might differ from that of healthy individuals. Compared with pre-sensitization or healthy control sets, expanded TCRs formed significantly more large CDR3 similarity clusters, which is consistent with antigen-driven responses. After repeated subsampling, changes were observed in the strength of the expansion versus patch-test correlation and in the threshold at which the correlation became significant. Patch test score was positively correlated with the number of PT1 expanded TCRs, with significance at thresholds 8, 16 and 32 but not at 4.

The library was produced with RACE. Sequencing relied on a NextSeq 500. During library preparation, unique molecular identifiers were attached to individual cDNA molecules so that TCRs could be counted in a quantitative, reproducible way. From each blood RNA sample, both TCR alpha and TCR beta chains were sequenced. Per the authors' processing: Samples had a median of roughly 91,000 TCRs, with a range from about 23,224 to 750,000. V, J and CDR3 annotation of the TCR reads was performed with the Decombinator software suite. Every sample was subsampled to the same number of TCRs (28,000) for the PS versus PT1 abundance plots. Expanded TCRs were defined as absent before sensitization and observed at least eight times at the 2-week time point. TCRdb ran its own pipeline on the public reads, namely fastp trimming at Q25 and MiXCR clone calling, and kept in-frame beta chains. CDR3 protein duplicates are merged, each entry listing the most common genes and DNA. The V and J calls, along with clone size, are taken from TCRdb and not from the paper's own processing. The sample includes around 260,000 distinct CDR3 sequences, with about 9% observed a single time. The ten top clones hold around 2.5% of the sample.

The table lists this clonotype with a few counts. This clone's antigen is unknown. Per-nucleotide qualities are absent, and no much larger clonotype sits a single base away. From the germline V gene, CDR1 is SGDLS and CDR2 is YYNGEE. After removal of 4 bases from V and 0 bases from J, the junction retains 4 bases not matched to a gene. Taken from cysteine to phenylalanine, the CDR3 has 15 residues. The DNA shown is the 45-base CDR3, in frame from base 1. Reading the label with the study, this specimen's time point is: pre-sensitization, week 0. Taken with the paper, the label for treatment or condition translates to: therapeutic diphenylcyclopropenone sensitization with weekly scalp DPC. At each patch-test visit, blood was drawn before the patch test was applied. To be eligible, patients had to be aged 18 to 70, diagnosed with alopecia and judged suitable for DPC therapy, while pregnant patients were excluded. Total RNA was isolated from unfractionated whole blood collected in Tempus Blood RNA tubes.

The sample here was whole blood, taken in connection with sensitization to the hapten diphenylcyclopropenone (DPC). The receptor was isolated from a woman aged 35 to 49 with alopecia areata. Some clones in this sample may be carry-over from other donors' samples. The chain is assembled from TRBV9 and TRBJ2-1, with 7 bases aligning to TRBD2. The CDR3 is CASSPGTNSYNEQFF. The nucleotide sequence is given as TGTGCCAGCAGCCCCGGGACTAACTCCTACAATGAGCAGTTCTTC.